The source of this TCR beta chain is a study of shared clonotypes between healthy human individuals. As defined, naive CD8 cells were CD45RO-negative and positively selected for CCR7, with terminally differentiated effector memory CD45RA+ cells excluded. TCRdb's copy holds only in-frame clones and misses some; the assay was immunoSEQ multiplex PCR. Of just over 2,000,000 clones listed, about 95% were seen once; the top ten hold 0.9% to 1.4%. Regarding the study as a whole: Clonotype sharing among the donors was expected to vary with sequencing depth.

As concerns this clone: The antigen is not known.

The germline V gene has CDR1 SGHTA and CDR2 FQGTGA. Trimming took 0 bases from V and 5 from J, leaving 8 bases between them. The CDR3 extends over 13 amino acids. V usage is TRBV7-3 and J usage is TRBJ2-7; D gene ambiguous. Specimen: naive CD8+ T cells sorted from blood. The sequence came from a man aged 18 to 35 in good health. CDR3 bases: TGTGCCAGCAGCTTAACGTACACCAACGAGCAGTACTTC. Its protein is CASSLTYTNEQYF. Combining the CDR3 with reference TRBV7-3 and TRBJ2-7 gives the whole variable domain GAGVSQTPSNKVTEKGKYVELRCDPISGHTALYWYRQSLGQGPEFLIYFQGTGAADDSGLPNDRFFAVRPEGSVSTLKIQRTERGDSAVYLCASSLTYTNEQYFGPGTRLTVT.